What follows are 9 T cell receptor beta chains derived from one specimen sequenced in a study of cytomegalovirus exposure and HLA in healthy donors. Amplification used 60 Vbeta primers and 13 Jbeta primers. The assay was immunoSEQ multiplex PCR, and TCRdb's table has in-frame clones only and misses some. The profile shows about 140,000 clones, around 80% of them singletons. The specimen sequenced was PBMCs. All receptors derive from a man aged 25 to 40 in good health and CMV-seronegative.

The chain recombines TRBV7-6 with TRBJ2-3; TRBD2 aligns across 10 bases. The CDR3 is 17 amino acids. After removal of 2 bases from V and 4 bases from J, the junction contained 9 bases not matched to a gene. Germline V gene sequence: CDR1 SGHVS, CDR2 FNYEAQ. The CDR3 region is CASSLIPAGGPSDTQYF. In DNA, the CDR3 is TGTGCCAGCAGCTTAATCCCAGCGGGAGGGCCATCAGATACGCAGTATTTT. The full variable domain, in which reference TRBV7-6 and TRBJ2-3 provide the parts outside the CDR3, is GAGVSQSPRYKVTKRGQDVALRCDPISGHVSLYWYRQALGQGPEFLTYFNYEAQQDKSGLPNDRFSAERPEGSISTLTIQRTEQRDSAMYRCASSLIPAGGPSDTQYFGPGTRLTVL.

This clone was observed a handful of times. CDR3 residues: CASSLVGSSYEQYF. The DNA of the CDR3 is TGTGCCAGCAGCTTGGTCGGGAGCTCCTACGAGCAGTACTTC. The chain links TRBV5-6 to TRBJ2-7; the D gene is possibly TRBD2 (6 bases). This CDR3 is 14 amino acids long. Trimming removed 0 bases from V and 0 bases from J, with 7 bases in between. CDR1 is SGHDT and CDR2 is YYEEEE in the germline V gene.

This chain connects TRBV5-6 to TRBJ2-2; possibly TRBD2 for D (6 bases). Germline V gene data show CDR1 as SGHDT and CDR2 as YYEEEE. Trimming shortened V by 1 base and J by 2 bases, and 9 bases separated the two germline ends. The CDR3 is 15 residues long. Here the CDR3 reads CASSLPGTNTGELFF. CDR3 nucleotides: TGTGCCAGCAGCTTGCCAGGGACTAACACCGGGGAGCTGTTTTTT.

V usage is TRBV29-1 and J usage is TRBJ1-2; perhaps TRBD1 as D (5 bases). Looked up from germline, CDR1 is SQVTM and CDR2 is ANQGSEA. The CDR3 has 12 amino acids. V shed 6 bases and J shed 0 bases, with 8 bases lying between them. The DNA of the CDR3 is TGCAGCGTCGGACAAACTAACTATGGCTACACCTTC. It translates to CSVGQTNYGYTF.

The rearrangement joins TRBV5-4 to TRBJ2-5, with TRBD1 matching 8 bases. Per germline, CDR1 SGHNT and CDR2 YYREEE (reference sequence). Unmatched junction bases numbered 5, after V lost 4 bases and J lost 3 bases. CDR3 length: 14 residues. The CDR3 DNA reads as TGTGCCAGCAGCAGGGACAGGACGAAAGAGACCCAGTACTTC. The encoded protein is CASSRDRTKETQYF.

Points on this clone: Because the CDR3's place on the DNA is in doubt, the DNA is left out and the CDR3 is given as listed by TCRdb. The chain has TRBV19 and TRBJ2-2; the table names TRBD2, a call not compared with the DNA. Termini included, the CDR3 measures 17 amino acids. Germline values: CDR1 LNHDA, CDR2 SQIVND (reference sequence). CDR3: CASSSGLAGVGTGELFF.

V and J are TRBV5-1 and TRBJ1-1, with D possibly matching TRBD1 (5 bases). CDR3 length: 14 amino acids. The V end was cut by 4 bases, the J end by 4 bases, with 14 bases between. Germline-derived CDR1 and CDR2 are SGHRS and YFSETQ. For the CDR3, the DNA is TGCGCCAGCAGCAAGGATGGGACTTCCACTGAAGCTTTCTTT. Translation: CASSKDGTSTEAFF.

The rearrangement links TRBV6-5 to TRBJ2-1; possibly TRBD2 for D (7 bases). V was shortened by 5 bases and J by 10 bases, with 21 bases between the two germline ends. The CDR3 contains 15 residues. Germline V gives CDR1 MNHEY, CDR2 SVGAGI. The CDR3, as DNA: TGTGCCAGCAGTCCTGGCGGTCGGGGGGCAAGGGAGCAGTTCTTC. As protein: CASSPGGRGAREQFF.

The V gene is TRBV4-3, the J gene TRBJ2-3, with 7 bases lining up with TRBD1. The junction had 3 bases not matched to a gene; V was cut back by 0 bases and J by 0 bases. The germline V gene encodes CDR1 LGHNA and CDR2 YSLEER. This CDR3 region has 16 residues. CDR3 DNA sequence: TGCGCCAGCAGCCAAGACTGGGACAGTAGCACAGATACGCAGTATTTT. Protein: CASSQDWDSSTDTQYF.